This T cell receptor beta chain was profiled in a study of cytotoxic CD8 clonotypes in ibrutinib-treated CLL. Profiled with immunoSEQ multiplex PCR; TCRdb holds only in-frame clones, not every one. The sample has over 70,000 clones; 85% to 90% are singletons. Study outcomes and limitations: In comparison with age-matched healthy donors, baseline clonality was higher and tracked circulating CD8+ T-cell counts.

The CDR3 spans 14 residues. Germline CDR1 reads SNHLY; CDR2 reads FYNNEI. V lost 4 bases, J lost 0 bases, and 7 bases lay in between. This clone has only a few counts. No antigen is known for it. The V and J genes are TRBV2 and TRBJ2-1, with a possible D match to TRBD1 (6 bases). The starting material was PBMCs, obtained before ibrutinib treatment. This TCR was sampled from a human donor with chronic lymphocytic leukemia. CDR3 loop: CASSVDSSYNEQFF. The CDR3, as DNA: TGTGCCAGCAGTGTGGACAGCTCCTACAATGAGCAGTTCTTC.